The 18 T cell receptor beta chains given below trace back to one sample, sequenced in a study of blood T cell repertoires in COVID-19. Using immunoSEQ multiplex PCR, the repertoire was profiled, and TCRdb retains in-frame clones only, with some absent. The sample yields 250,000 to 300,000 clones, 75% to 95% seen once. The sequenced material came from PBMCs or T cells enriched from blood (not recorded which). Every receptor here comes from a woman aged 30 to 39 who had recovered from COVID-19.

V gene TRBV10-3 combines with J gene TRBJ2-6, with a tentative D call TRBD1 (6 bases). Germline lookup yields CDR1 ENHRY and CDR2 SYGVKD. V shed 11 bases and J shed 3 bases, with 14 bases lying between them. This CDR3 has 14 residues. CDR3 nucleotide sequence: TGTGCCGTCACCCCAGGGGATGGGGCCAACGTCCTGACTTTC. As protein: CAVTPGDGANVLTF.

This chain uses TRBV27 with TRBJ1-1, with 7 bases aligning to TRBD1. Losses at the gene ends were 5 bases for V and 6 bases for J; bases not matched to a gene: 9. This CDR3 spans 14 amino acids. Germline V gene data show CDR1 as MNHEY and CDR2 as SMNVEV (reference sequence). The CDR3 DNA reads as TGTGCCAGCAGTCTAGAGGGGGCGCGGGCTGAAGCTTTCTTT. The encoded protein is CASSLEGARAEAFF.

Worth noting for this clone: This CDR3 is also generated by other DNA sequences in the sample. J is TRBJ1-1 and V is TRBV18; tentatively, D is TRBD1 (5 bases). Germline V gene data show CDR1 as KGHSH and CDR2 as LQKENI. Trimming pared 0 bases from V and 1 base from J, leaving 9 bases between. CDR3 length equals 15 residues. CDR3 protein: CASSPPQGPNTEAFF. CDR3 DNA: TGTGCCAGCTCACCACCTCAGGGCCCGAACACTGAAGCTTTCTTT.

This chain links TRBV7-2 with TRBJ1-3; no clear D. The V end lost 7 bases, the J end lost 4 bases, and 8 bases lay between the germline ends. This CDR3 region has 12 residues. The germline V gene has CDR1 SGHTA and CDR2 FQGNSA. CDR3 in DNA: TGTGCCAGCACTCTGTCGGGAAACACCATATATTTT. The encoded protein is CASTLSGNTIYF.

V is TRBV23-1 and J is TRBJ2-7, with D possibly being TRBD1 (6 bases). TRBV23-1 is labeled an ORF, and its function is uncertain. V gave up 5 bases and J gave up 2 bases, with 13 bases separating them. The CDR3 spans 14 residues. The CDR3 spells CASSEGTPAYEQYF. For the CDR3, the DNA is TGCGCCAGCAGTGAGGGGACACCAGCCTACGAGCAGTACTTC.

The chain is built from TRBV7-2 and TRBJ2-7; perhaps TRBD2 as D (6 bases). The V end lost 5 bases, the J end lost 9 bases, and 11 bases lay between the germline ends. This CDR3 comprises 11 residues. Germline CDR1 reads SGHTA; CDR2 reads FQGNSA. CDR3 bases: TGTGCCAGCAGCGCGGGACCTGCGCAGTACTTC. Protein: CASSAGPAQYF.

This chain joins TRBV18 and TRBJ2-7, with 13 bases identical to TRBD2. Germline V lookup: CDR1 KGHSH, CDR2 LQKENI. The V gene end was trimmed by 3 bases and the J gene end by 3 bases; junction bases not matched to a gene: 8. The CDR3 runs 17 residues. The CDR3 coding sequence is TGTGCCAGCTCACCGCTGGCTGGGACTAGCGGGAACTACGAGCAGTACTTC. It yields the protein CASSPLAGTSGNYEQYF.

This clone was seen once. The rearrangement links TRBV27 to TRBJ2-3; 12 bases align to TRBD2. With V trimmed by 3 bases and J by 3 bases, 4 bases remained unmatched. The CDR3 is 16 amino acids. Germline V gene lookup returns CDR1 MNHEY and CDR2 SMNVEV (reference sequence). The CDR3 DNA is TGTGCCAGCAGTTTGACTAGCGGGAGTACTACAGATACGCAGTATTTT. This sequence encodes CASSLTSGSTTDTQYF.

This clone was recorded only once. This rearrangement joins TRBV7-9 to TRBJ2-5; D is possibly TRBD2 (6 bases). The V end was cut by 5 bases, the J end by 2 bases, with 15 bases between. The CDR3 totals 15 residues. The germline CDR1 and CDR2 sequences are SEHNR and FQNEAQ (reference sequence). The CDR3 spells CASSLQGDSQETQYF. The DNA for the CDR3 is TGTGCCAGCAGCCTCCAAGGGGACTCACAAGAGACCCAGTACTTC.

The rearrangement joins TRBV28 to TRBJ2-7; 8 bases are a match to TRBD1. With V trimmed by 3 bases and J by 1 base, 8 bases remained unmatched. CDR1 and CDR2 from the germline V gene are MDHEN and SYDVKM. The CDR3 contains 16 residues. CDR3 region: CASSLPGTGSSYEQYF. CDR3 nucleotides: TGTGCCAGCAGTTTGCCCGGGACAGGCTCTTCCTACGAGCAGTACTTC.

The chain is built from TRBV28 and TRBJ2-2, with D perhaps TRBD1 (6 bases). The CDR3 sequence is 16 residues long. V shed 1 base and J shed 5 bases, with 14 bases lying between them. The germline gives CDR1 MDHEN, CDR2 SYDVKM. CDR3: CASSLSTGIGTGELFF. CDR3 in DNA: TGTGCCAGCAGTTTATCAACAGGGATTGGGACCGGGGAGCTGTTTTTT. Full variable domain (outside the CDR3, taken from reference TRBV28 and TRBJ2-2): DVKVTQSSRYLVKRTGEKVFLECVQDMDHENMFWYRQDPGLGLRLIYFSYDVKMKEKGDIPEGYSVSREKKERFSLILESASTNQTSMYLCASSLSTGIGTGELFFGEGSRLTVL.

The V call is TRBV7-8, the J call TRBJ1-4; the match to TRBD1 covers 8 bases. Germline trimming cut 2 bases from V and 6 bases from J; bases unmatched to any gene: 5. CDR3 length: 15 residues. CDR1 and CDR2 from the germline V gene are SGHVS and FQNEAQ. The CDR3 DNA reads as TGTGCCAGCAGCTTATGGGCAGGGGGCGATGAAAAACTGTTTTTT. This translates into CASSLWAGGDEKLFF.

The V and J genes are TRBV3-1 (or the pseudogene TRBV3-2) and TRBJ1-1, with a tentative D call TRBD1 (5 bases). Trimming shortened V by 0 bases and J by 4 bases, and 6 bases separated the two germline ends. Germline CDR1 is LGHDT and CDR2 is YNNKEL (reference sequence). The CDR3 has 13 residues. The CDR3 protein is CASSQEGGTEAFF. CDR3 nucleotide sequence: TGTGCCAGCAGCCAAGAGGGGGGCACTGAAGCTTTCTTT.

This clone came up a few times. The chain carries TRBV9 and TRBJ1-1; tentative D call: TRBD1 (6 bases). The CDR3 is 17 residues long. The germline V and J ends were trimmed by 0 bases and 1 base, with 16 bases remaining between them. CDR1 is SGDLS, CDR2 YYNGEE, per germline. Here the CDR3 reads CASSVGVQQGPNTEAFF. The CDR3 DNA follows: TGTGCCAGCAGCGTAGGGGTTCAACAGGGACCGAACACTGAAGCTTTCTTT.

This CDR3 reads CARDGQGMRTQYF. The CDR3 DNA follows: TGTGCCAGGGACGGACAGGGCATGCGGACCCAGTACTTC. The V call is TRBV2, the J call TRBJ2-5; 8 bases line up with TRBD1. This CDR3 spans 13 amino acids. Germline V lookup: CDR1 SNHLY, CDR2 FYNNEI. The trim removed 9 bases at V and 7 bases at J, leaving 10 bases unmatched.

The V gene is TRBV2, the J gene TRBJ2-7; 9 bases are shared with TRBD1. CDR1 is SNHLY and CDR2 is FYNNEI in the germline V gene. The CDR3 length is 17 residues. Trimming removed 1 base from V and 1 base from J; junction bases left unmatched: 8. Written as DNA, the CDR3 is TGTGCCAGCAGTGAAGTTTTTCGGACAGGGGTTTCCTACGAGCAGTACTTC. Translating gives CASSEVFRTGVSYEQYF.

This clone was seen once. The rearrangement joins TRBV11-2 to TRBJ2-1; 9 bases line up with TRBD2. The germline gives CDR1 SGHAT, CDR2 FQNNGV. V lost 5 bases, J lost 0 bases, and 5 bases stayed unmatched. The length of the CDR3 is 16 residues. The CDR3 region has the DNA TGTGCCAGCAGCCTGCGGGAGGGAAGCTCCTACAATGAGCAGTTCTTC. Its protein is CASSLREGSSYNEQFF.

This chain links TRBV18 with TRBJ2-4, with D possibly being TRBD1 (5 bases). Between the trimmed V and J ends, which lost 1 base and 6 bases, there was a span of 13 bases. In germline, CDR1 is KGHSH, CDR2 LQKENI. The length of the CDR3 is 15 residues. This chain's CDR3 is CASSPQQAGINIQYF. CDR3 coding DNA: TGTGCCAGCTCACCACAACAGGCCGGTATAAACATTCAGTACTTC.